What follows are 20 T cell receptor beta chains derived from one specimen sequenced in a study of cytomegalovirus exposure and HLA in healthy donors. A multiplex PCR was run with 60 Vbeta primers and 13 Jbeta primers. Using immunoSEQ multiplex PCR, the repertoire was profiled, and TCRdb retains in-frame clones only, with some absent. Its table records about 51,000 clones. Sequencing was performed on PBMCs. The receptors shown here come from a man aged 35 to 55 in good health and CMV-seropositive.

This chain links TRBV2 with TRBJ2-1; the D gene is possibly TRBD1 (6 bases). The length of the CDR3 is 14 residues. Germline CDR1 reads SNHLY; CDR2 reads FYNNEI. Here the CDR3 reads CAKQERAGDDEQFF. The CDR3, as DNA: TGTGCAAAGCAGGAGAGGGCAGGGGACGATGAGCAGTTCTTC.

CDR3 sequence reads: CASSAQGYEQYF. The CDR3 region has the DNA TGTGCCAGTAGTGCACAGGGCTACGAGCAGTACTTC. J is TRBJ2-5 and V is TRBV19; tentative D call: TRBD1 (6 bases). Judging by the DNA end, TRBJ2-7 fits better; the J call may be wrong. The V gene's germline CDR1 is LNHDA and CDR2 SQIVND (reference sequence). The CDR3 has 12 residues.

This rearrangement joins TRBV28 to TRBJ1-6; possible D gene TRBD1, 5 bases. CDR1 is MDHEN and CDR2 is SYDVKM in the germline V gene. The V end lost 6 bases, the J end lost 0 bases, and 9 bases lay between the germline ends. The CDR3 spans 15 residues. The CDR3 reads CASRGGSSYNSPLHF. The DNA for the CDR3 is TGTGCCAGCAGGGGGGGGAGCTCCTATAATTCACCCCTCCACTTT.

The chain joins TRBV19 to TRBJ2-5, with a tentative D call TRBD2 (6 bases). CDR1 is LNHDA and CDR2 is SQIVND in the germline V gene (reference sequence). The CDR3 extends over 13 amino acids. The ends were cut back, 3 bases at V and 5 bases at J, with 10 bases in the middle. DNA for the CDR3: TGTGCCAGTAGTATCGGGGGTGGTGAGACCCAGTACTTC. Translated: CASSIGGGETQYF.

J is TRBJ2-1 and V is TRBV5-6; tentatively, D is TRBD2 (6 bases). V dropped 0 bases and J dropped 12 bases, with 13 bases sitting between them. Germline-derived CDR1 and CDR2 are SGHDT and YYEEEE. CDR3 size: 13 residues. CDR3 sequence: CASSLGGEVGQFF. The CDR3 DNA follows: TGTGCCAGCAGCTTGGGGGGGGAGGTAGGGCAGTTCTTC.

CDR3 in amino acids: CASSNFMWENYGYTF. The CDR3 DNA follows: TGTGCCAGCAGCAACTTCATGTGGGAGAACTATGGCTACACCTTC. The gene calls are TRBV7-2 and TRBJ1-2; no clear D gene. The V and J ends lost 5 bases and 2 bases respectively, with 15 bases between them. The CDR3 contains 15 residues. The germline V gene has CDR1 SGHTA and CDR2 FQGNSA.

The chain is built from TRBV10-1 and TRBJ2-1; TRBD2 agrees at 15 bases. The CDR3 spans 16 residues. J was trimmed by 9 bases and V by 3 bases; bases with no gene match: 6. Germline V gene sequence: CDR1 WNHNN, CDR2 SYGVQD (reference sequence). The CDR3 sequence: CASSDQGLAGGGEQFF. CDR3 DNA: TGCGCCAGCAGTGATCAGGGACTAGCGGGAGGTGGTGAGCAGTTCTTC.

V usage is TRBV6-1 and J usage is TRBJ1-5; D is undetermined. Per the germline V gene, CDR1 is MNHNS and CDR2 is SASEGT. The V gene lost 1 base and the J gene lost 4 bases, with 14 bases spanning the gap. CDR3 size: 16 residues. CDR3 DNA: TGTGCCAGCAGTGAAGTCCGAACAGCCGCGAATCAGCCCCAGCATTTT. Translating gives CASSEVRTAANQPQHF.

V gene TRBV13 combines with J gene TRBJ1-2; 9 bases line up with TRBD1. The V and J ends lost 3 bases and 5 bases, in that order; junction bases with no gene match: 4. Germline V lookup: CDR1 PRHDT, CDR2 FYEKMQ (reference sequence). The CDR3 contains 14 residues. CDR3 nucleotide sequence: TGTGCCAGCAGCTTCGGGACAGGGTGGTATGGCTACACCTTC. The encoded protein is CASSFGTGWYGYTF. The full variable domain, rest sourced from reference TRBV13 and TRBJ1-2, is AAGVIQSPRHLIKEKRETATLKCYPIPRHDTVYWYQQGPGQDPQFLISFYEKMQSDKGSIPDRFSAQQFSDYHSELNMSSLELGDSALYFCASSFGTGWYGYTFGSGTRLTVV.

The V gene is TRBV9, the J gene TRBJ1-1, with D perhaps matching TRBD1 (5 bases). The V gene's germline CDR1 is SGDLS and CDR2 YYNGEE. The ends were cut back, 7 bases at V and 1 base at J, with 14 bases in the middle. This CDR3 contains 14 residues. The DNA of the CDR3 is TGTGCCAGCGAGGCCTGGGGGGAGAACACTGAAGCTTTCTTT. The encoded protein is CASEAWGENTEAFF.

The chain recombines TRBV28 with TRBJ1-3; no firm D call. The germline V and J ends were trimmed by 4 bases and 0 bases, with 13 bases remaining between them. The germline CDR1 and CDR2 sequences are MDHEN and SYDVKM. The CDR3 covers 16 residues. The DNA of the CDR3 is TGTGCCAGCAGTTCGAGTCTGGGGAGCTCTGGAAACACCATATATTTT. It encodes CASSSSLGSSGNTIYF. Variable domain in full (rest from reference TRBV28 and TRBJ1-3): DVKVTQSSRYLVKRTGEKVFLECVQDMDHENMFWYRQDPGLGLRLIYFSYDVKMKEKGDIPEGYSVSREKKERFSLILESASTNQTSMYLCASSSSLGSSGNTIYFGEGSWLTVV.

The J gene is TRBJ1-1, the V gene TRBV19; weak D call: TRBD1 (6 bases). Germline assignment: CDR1 LNHDA and CDR2 SQIVND (reference sequence). The CDR3 is 13 residues long. Trimming pared 9 bases from V and 0 bases from J, leaving 11 bases between. The CDR3 loop is CASAGTMNTEAFF. In DNA form, the CDR3 reads TGTGCCAGCGCTGGGACAATGAACACTGAAGCTTTCTTT.

The chain has TRBV19 and TRBJ2-5; TRBD1 matches at 7 bases. Germline V gene data show CDR1 as LNHDA and CDR2 as SQIVND (reference sequence). The CDR3 covers 14 residues. J lost 5 bases, V lost 2 bases, and 5 bases had no gene match. The CDR3 loop is CASSIRQGAETQYF. CDR3 sequence (DNA): TGTGCCAGTAGTATAAGACAGGGCGCCGAGACCCAGTACTTC.

Its frequency marks this clone as medium-sized. The chain is built from TRBV13 and TRBJ1-1; no definite D call. CDR1 PRHDT and CDR2 FYEKMQ come from the germline V gene (reference sequence). The germline V and J ends were trimmed by 3 bases and 1 base, with 3 bases remaining between them. The CDR3 is 12 residues long. DNA of the CDR3: TGTGCCAGCAGCTTCGGGAACACTGAAGCTTTCTTT. Translating it yields CASSFGNTEAFF.

The chain couples TRBV5-6 to TRBJ1-6, with D perhaps matching TRBD1 (5 bases). Trimming removed 2 bases from V and 8 bases from J, with 11 bases in between. The CDR3 totals 14 residues. Germline loops: CDR1 SGHDT, CDR2 YYEEEE. This CDR3 reads CASSFRTLDSPLHF. The DNA of the CDR3 is TGTGCCAGCAGCTTCAGGACACTCGATTCACCCCTCCACTTT.

This chain's CDR3 is CASSIRVAGKETQYF. The CDR3 DNA sequence: TGTGCCAGCAGTATAAGGGTGGCAGGGAAAGAGACCCAGTACTTC. This chain joins TRBV7-8 and TRBJ2-5; perhaps TRBD1 as D (5 bases). This CDR3 is built from 15 residues. Between the trimmed V and J ends, which lost 6 bases and 3 bases, there was a span of 17 bases. CDR1 and CDR2 (germline): SGHVS, FQNEAQ.

In regard to this clone: Other DNA sequences from this sample encode an identical CDR3 as well. The V gene is TRBV6-6, the J gene TRBJ2-7, with D tentatively TRBD1 (6 bases). The CDR3 runs to 14 residues. Germline loops: CDR1 MNHNY, CDR2 SVGAGI (reference sequence). Trimming took 9 bases from V and 0 from J, leaving 15 bases between them. CDR3 loop: CASHLGGSSYEQYF. The CDR3 DNA reads as TGTGCCAGTCACCTTGGGGGCTCCTCCTACGAGCAGTACTTC.

CDR3 sequence (DNA): TGTGCCAGCAGTTACTCGGCAGGCCCTGGAAACACCATATATTTT. This translates into CASSYSAGPGNTIYF. V is TRBV6-5 and J is TRBJ1-3; no definite D call. Trimming took off 0 bases at V and 2 bases at J, with 8 bases between the two ends. The CDR3 has 15 amino acids. The germline CDR1 and CDR2 sequences are MNHEY and SVGAGI.

This rearrangement joins TRBV2 to TRBJ1-1, with a weak D call TRBD1 (6 bases). The germline gives CDR1 SNHLY, CDR2 FYNNEI. This CDR3 contains 12 residues. V gave up 8 bases and J gave up 4 bases, with 11 bases separating them. CDR3 bases: TGTGCCAGCGCTACAGGGCGCACTGAAGCTTTCTTT. This translates into CASATGRTEAFF.

On this clone: Its ends do not fully match the called genes, so a read error is possible. In the same sample, other DNA sequences code for this CDR3. The V gene is TRBV28, the J gene TRBJ2-1, with 12 bases matching TRBD1. Germline V gene data show CDR1 as MDHEN and CDR2 as SYDVKM. The CDR3 length is 15 residues. The CDR3, as DNA: TGCGCCAGCAGTCTACTGGGACAGGGGGCCTCGCAGCAGTTCTTC. As protein: CASSLLGQGASQQFF.